One and the same sample provided the 30 T cell receptor beta chains below, sequenced in a study of shared clonotypes between healthy human individuals. The naive CD8 fraction comprised CD45RO-negative cells positively selected for CCR7 and excluded terminally differentiated effector memory CD45RA+ cells. The data were produced by immunoSEQ multiplex PCR, yet TCRdb's version contains in-frame clones alone and is incomplete. The data show around 2,100,000 clones, approximately 94% seen once. Sequenced input: naive CD8+ T cells sorted from blood. The origin of the receptors is a young man in good health.

This sequence joins TRBV5-6 and TRBJ1-2; D gene unclear. Germline V gives CDR1 SGHDT, CDR2 YYEEEE. CDR3 size: 14 residues. The V gene lost 2 bases and the J gene lost 5 bases, with 13 bases spanning the gap. CDR3 sequence: CASSLGRKNYGYTF. The CDR3 bases are TGTGCCAGCAGCTTAGGCAGGAAGAATTATGGCTACACCTTC.

This CDR3 reads CASSRGLAALSDNEQFF. The CDR3 bases are TGTGCCAGCAGCCGAGGACTAGCGGCCCTAAGTGACAATGAGCAGTTCTTC. The chain recombines TRBV28 with TRBJ2-1; 10 bases are a match to TRBD2. The V and J ends lost 6 bases and 5 bases, in that order; junction bases with no gene match: 13. Looked up from germline, CDR1 is MDHEN and CDR2 is SYDVKM. The CDR3 has 17 amino acids.

The chain is built from TRBV5-1 and TRBJ2-7; weak D call: TRBD1 (5 bases). The ends were cut back, 0 bases at V and 1 base at J, with 17 bases in the middle. The CDR3 sequence is 17 residues long. CDR1 and CDR2 from the germline V gene are SGHRS and YFSETQ. The CDR3 sequence is CASSLAGVNRFSYEQYF. The CDR3 DNA reads TGCGCCAGCAGCTTGGCCGGTGTGAACAGGTTTTCCTACGAGCAGTACTTC.

This clone was seen once. V gene TRBV6-5 combines with J gene TRBJ2-7; D may be TRBD1 (6 bases). V lost 6 bases and J lost 5, with 17 bases in between. Germline CDR1 reads MNHEY; CDR2 reads SVGAGI. This CDR3 is built from 14 residues. The CDR3 loop is CASRNDRFDDEQYF. CDR3 sequence (DNA): TGTGCCAGCAGGAACGACAGGTTTGACGACGAGCAGTACTTC.

The chain combines TRBV4-1 with TRBJ2-3, with 12 bases aligning to TRBD1. Germline values: CDR1 MGHRA, CDR2 YSYEKL. The trim removed 1 base at V and 4 bases at J, leaving 3 bases unmatched. The CDR3 runs 16 residues. The chain's CDR3 is CASSQGGTGGSDTQYF. The CDR3 region has the DNA TGCGCCAGCAGCCAAGGAGGGACAGGGGGCTCAGATACGCAGTATTTT.

V and J are TRBV5-6 and TRBJ1-6; D is unclear. V lost 6 bases and J lost 5, with 15 bases in between. The CDR3 is 15 amino acids. Germline CDR1 is SGHDT and CDR2 is YYEEEE. DNA of the CDR3: TGTGCCAGCACCTCCGGGTGGGGTGATAATTCACCCCTCCACTTT. This codes for CASTSGWGDNSPLHF. The full variable domain, completed using reference TRBV5-6 and TRBJ1-6, is DAGVTQSPTHLIKTRGQQVTLRCSPKSGHDTVSWYQQALGQGPQFIFQYYEEEERQRGNFPDRFSGHQFPNYSSELNVNALLLGDSALYLCASTSGWGDNSPLHFGNGTRLTVT.

As to this clone: The same CDR3 also results from other DNA sequences found in this sample. V and J are TRBV9 and TRBJ2-1, with D perhaps TRBD1 or TRBD2 (5 bases each). Germline V gene data show CDR1 as SGDLS and CDR2 as YYNGEE. This CDR3 region has 13 residues. V was clipped by 2 bases and J by 10 bases, with 13 bases between them. CDR3 nucleotide sequence: TGTGCCAGCAGCGTCGACAGACCGGGGGAGCAGTTCTTC. Amino acid sequence: CASSVDRPGEQFF.

This clone came up a few times. The chain recombines TRBV7-2 with TRBJ2-2, with D possibly TRBD2 on 6 matching bases. V lost 1 base and J 6 bases, leaving 12 bases between the germline ends. The length of the CDR3 is 15 residues. Per germline, CDR1 SGHTA and CDR2 FQGNSA. This CDR3 is CASSLGGGPAGELFF. The CDR3 DNA sequence: TGTGCCAGCAGCTTAGGTGGAGGGCCCGCCGGGGAGCTGTTTTTT. Looking up the rest from reference TRBV7-2 and TRBJ2-2 gives the full variable domain: GAGVSQSPSNKVTEKGKDVELRCDPISGHTALYWYRQSLGQGLEFLIYFQGNSAPDKSGLPSDRFSAERTGGSVSTLTIQRTQQEDSAVYLCASSLGGGPAGELFFGEGSRLTVL.

J is TRBJ1-2 and V is TRBV9; possibly TRBD1 for D (5 bases). The germline gives CDR1 SGDLS, CDR2 YYNGEE. This CDR3 has 13 residues. V was shortened by 3 bases and J by 5 bases, with 11 bases between the two germline ends. The CDR3: CASSGGRTYGYTF. The DNA for the CDR3 is TGTGCCAGCAGCGGGGGACGGACTTATGGCTACACCTTC.

This clone has a single count. This chain uses TRBV28 with TRBJ2-5; the D gene is possibly TRBD2 (6 bases). CDR3 length: 16 residues. Per germline, CDR1 MDHEN and CDR2 SYDVKM. Between the trimmed V and J ends, which lost 2 bases and 2 bases, there was a span of 15 bases. This CDR3 is CASSLRPGDPQETQYF. The DNA of the CDR3 is TGTGCCAGCAGTTTAAGGCCGGGAGATCCTCAAGAGACCCAGTACTTC.

This chain connects TRBV6-1 to TRBJ2-3, with TRBD1 matching over 7 bases. Germline V CDR1 and CDR2: MNHNS, SASEGT. V gave up 6 bases and J gave up 0 bases; unmatched junction bases: 6. This CDR3 has 15 residues. The DNA of the CDR3 is TGTGCCAGCAGGGGGACAGTTATGAGCACAGATACGCAGTATTTT. This gives the protein CASRGTVMSTDTQYF.

This chain joins TRBV7-9 and TRBJ2-5; unclear D gene. From germline, CDR1 is SEHNR and CDR2 FQNEAQ (reference sequence). V was shortened by 7 bases and J by 2 bases, with 14 bases between the two germline ends. This CDR3 contains 14 residues. CDR3 sequence reads: CASTGYPEQETQYF. CDR3 DNA: TGTGCCAGCACCGGTTACCCAGAACAAGAGACCCAGTACTTC.

V and J are TRBV5-4 and TRBJ1-4; D is unresolved. Germline-derived CDR1 and CDR2 are SGHNT and YYREEE (reference sequence). The V gene lost 0 bases and the J gene lost 4 bases, with 10 bases spanning the gap. This CDR3 spans 15 amino acids. The CDR3 nucleotides read TGTGCCAGCAGCTTGGGGCCTGCAGATAATGAAAAACTGTTTTTT. Residues: CASSLGPADNEKLFF.

This clone was found once. The CDR3, as DNA: TGTGCCAGCAGCGGAGGGGCAGGTACCAATTCACCCCTCCACTTT. It translates to CASSGGAGTNSPLHF. The V call is TRBV5-6, the J call TRBJ1-6; maybe TRBD1 (5 bases). The V end was cut by 4 bases, the J end by 7 bases, with 15 bases between. Germline V gives CDR1 SGHDT, CDR2 YYEEEE. This CDR3 contains 15 residues.

The J gene is TRBJ2-5, the V gene TRBV2, with 8 bases lining up with TRBD2. Germline CDR1 SNHLY, CDR2 FYNNEI. The CDR3 is 15 amino acids. The junction had 3 bases not matched to a gene; V was cut back by 0 bases and J by 3 bases. CDR3 bases: TGTGCCAGCAGTGAAGCGATCGGGGGGGAAGAGACCCAGTACTTC. Translating it yields CASSEAIGGEETQYF.

The CDR3 loop is CASSLIQGLDTQYF. CDR3 DNA: TGTGCCAGCAGCCTAATACAGGGGTTGGATACGCAGTATTTT. The chain combines TRBV11-2 with TRBJ2-3; 7 nucleotides align to TRBD1. CDR3 size: 14 residues. The V gene's germline CDR1 is SGHAT and CDR2 FQNNGV. With V trimmed by 5 bases and J by 6 bases, 8 bases remained unmatched.

The J gene is TRBJ2-3, the V gene TRBV4-3; TRBD2 matches at 10 bases. The CDR3 covers 17 residues. Trimming at V came to 4 bases and at J to 1 base, leaving 8 bases not matched to a gene. Germline V gene lookup returns CDR1 LGHNA and CDR2 YSLEER. The chain's CDR3 is CASSPAGGTSGTDTQYF. For the CDR3, the DNA is TGCGCCAGCAGCCCTGCCGGGGGGACTAGCGGCACAGATACGCAGTATTTT.

The J gene is TRBJ2-1, the V gene TRBV27, with 9 nucleotides matching TRBD1. Per the germline V gene, CDR1 is MNHEY and CDR2 is SMNVEV (reference sequence). The V segment lost 5 bases and the J segment 3 bases; nucleotides outside the gene matches: 8. The CDR3 has 16 residues. CDR3 protein: CASSPRTGVRYNEQFF. The DNA for the CDR3 is TGTGCCAGCAGTCCCCGGACAGGGGTACGCTACAATGAGCAGTTCTTC.

This sequence joins TRBV10-1 and TRBJ2-2, with D hard to call. Germline-derived CDR1 and CDR2 are WNHNN and SYGVQD (reference sequence). The CDR3 totals 13 residues. V lost 5 bases and J lost 5, with 9 bases in between. In nucleotides, the CDR3 is TGCGCCAGCAGTCCCAGGTTTACCGGGGAGCTGTTTTTT. Translating it yields CASSPRFTGELFF.

V gene TRBV7-6 combines with J gene TRBJ2-2, with D tentatively TRBD2 (5 bases). V lost 4 bases to trimming and J lost 1 base, with 19 bases between them. The CDR3 runs 18 residues. The germline gives CDR1 SGHVS, CDR2 FNYEAQ. CDR3 sequence reads: CASSSVEGPPMNTGELFF. CDR3 DNA: TGTGCCAGCAGCTCTGTTGAGGGCCCCCCTATGAACACCGGGGAGCTGTTTTTT.

The genes are TRBV4-3 and TRBJ2-7; tentative D call: TRBD1 (6 bases). Germline V lookup: CDR1 LGHNA, CDR2 YSLEER. The CDR3 extends over 15 amino acids. Trimming removed 0 bases from V and 2 bases from J, with 11 bases in between. The DNA for the CDR3 is TGCGCCAGCAGCCAAGATGCAACAGGGACCTACGAGCAGTACTTC. Translating it yields CASSQDATGTYEQYF.

As regards this clone: Other DNA sequences in this sample translate to the same CDR3. This chain connects TRBV19 to TRBJ1-5; D is uncertain. Per germline, CDR1 LNHDA and CDR2 SQIVND (reference sequence). Trimming pared 5 bases from V and 3 bases from J, leaving 8 bases between. The CDR3 has 13 residues. The CDR3 loop reads CASSPTINQPQHF. CDR3 nucleotides: TGTGCCAGTAGTCCAACTATCAATCAGCCCCAGCATTTT. The full variable domain, with the rest looked up from reference TRBV19 and TRBJ1-5, is DGGITQSPKYLFRKEGQNVTLSCEQNLNHDAMYWYRQDPGQGLRLIYYSQIVNDFQKGDIAEGYSVSREKKESFPLTVTSAQKNPTAFYLCASSPTINQPQHFGDGTRLSIL.

With respect to this clone: Other DNA sequences in the same sample also yield this CDR3. The rearrangement links TRBV6-1 to TRBJ2-7, with D possibly matching TRBD2 (7 bases). Germline V lookup: CDR1 MNHNS, CDR2 SASEGT. There are 15 residues in the CDR3. Trimming took off 1 base at V and 2 bases at J, with 12 bases between the two ends. CDR3 sequence (DNA): TGTGCCAGCAGTGAAGTAGGGGGGGTGCCCTACGAGCAGTACTTC. As protein: CASSEVGGVPYEQYF.

This chain connects TRBV4-1 to TRBJ1-2; D remains unclear. The germline V gene encodes CDR1 MGHRA and CDR2 YSYEKL. Trimming took off 1 base at V and 5 bases at J, with 14 bases between the two ends. The CDR3 length is 15 residues. In DNA form, the CDR3 reads TGCGCCAGCAGCCAAGCCGCGACTGAAGCTTATGGCTACACCTTC. It translates to CASSQAATEAYGYTF.

In nucleotides, the CDR3 is TGTGCCAGCAGTCCGGGACTAGCGGAGACCGGGGAGCTGTTTTTT. Protein product: CASSPGLAETGELFF. The J gene is TRBJ2-2, the V gene TRBV28; 11 nucleotides line up with TRBD2. V lost 5 bases, J lost 5 bases, and 4 bases stayed unmatched. The CDR3 is 15 residues long. Germline CDR1 and CDR2: MDHEN and SYDVKM.

Concerning this clone: Other DNA sequences in this specimen translate into the identical CDR3. The genes are TRBV29-1 and TRBJ2-1; D is uncertain. The CDR3 runs to 10 residues. From germline, CDR1 is SQVTM and CDR2 ANQGSEA. With 4 bases removed from V and 8 bases from J, the gap between germline ends came to 6 bases. The CDR3 region is CSVVGDEQFF. DNA for the CDR3: TGCAGCGTTGTTGGGGATGAGCAGTTCTTC.

The rearrangement uses TRBV4-1 and TRBJ2-2; the match to TRBD1 covers 11 bases. After removal of 4 bases from V and 1 base from J, the junction contained 5 bases not matched to a gene. The length of the CDR3 is 17 residues. CDR1 MGHRA and CDR2 YSYEKL come from the germline V gene. CDR3 loop: CASSLRTGGLNTGELFF. CDR3 bases: TGCGCCAGCAGCCTACGGACAGGGGGCCTGAACACCGGGGAGCTGTTTTTT.

This chain joins TRBV7-9 and TRBJ2-7, with a tentative D call TRBD1 (5 bases). The CDR3 has 13 amino acids. The germline V and J ends were trimmed by 7 bases and 2 bases, with 12 bases remaining between them. CDR1 is SEHNR and CDR2 is FQNEAQ in the germline V gene (reference sequence). The CDR3 bases are TGTGCCAGCACAGGCAGGGCCACCTACGAGCAGTACTTC. As protein: CASTGRATYEQYF.

V and J are TRBV2 and TRBJ2-7, with D possibly being TRBD1 (6 bases). Germline assignment: CDR1 SNHLY and CDR2 FYNNEI. Trimming shortened V by 3 bases and J by 4 bases, and 10 bases separated the two germline ends. This CDR3 comprises 13 residues. CDR3 loop: CASSEGARYEQYF. DNA for the CDR3: TGTGCCAGCAGTGAGGGGGCGCGGTACGAGCAGTACTTC. Using reference TRBV2 and TRBJ2-7 for the parts outside the CDR3, the full variable domain is EPEVTQTPSHQVTQMGQEVILRCVPISNHLYFYWYRQILGQKVEFLVSFYNNEISEKSEIFDDQFSVERPDGSNFTLKIRSTKLEDSAMYFCASSEGARYEQYFGPGTRLTVT.

This sequence joins TRBV29-1 and TRBJ2-7; D not certain. The CDR3 is 12 residues long. The germline V gene encodes CDR1 SQVTM and CDR2 ANQGSEA. V lost 7 bases, J lost 3 bases, and 13 bases lay in between. CDR3 in DNA: TGCAGCGCCTCCGAGACGGACTACGAGCAGTACTTC. Amino acids: CSASETDYEQYF.